This T cell receptor (beta chain) was captured in a study of blood T cell repertoires in COVID-19. Turning to the study itself: COVID-19 samples collected from the United States, Italy and Spain covered acute and convalescent phases. In each case, the material was cDNA or gDNA derived from T cells, B-cell-depleted T cells, or PBMCs.

Methods used by the authors: Reference gene primer amplification gave nucleated cell count estimates. TCRdb keeps only in-frame clones here, not all; method: immunoSEQ multiplex PCR. That table gives V, J and clone size, and the DNA gave D and trimming. Of under 150,000 clones listed, about 80% are singletons. Sequences were obtained from peripheral blood. The source is a man in his 60s with acute or convalescent COVID-19.

In DNA, the CDR3 is TGTGCCAGCAGTTTCAGTGGAAACACCATATATTTT. Its translation: CASSFSGNTIYF. This sequence joins TRBV28 and TRBJ1-3; D unclear. Germline V CDR1 and CDR2: MDHEN, SYDVKM. V dropped 3 bases and J dropped 3 bases, with 3 bases sitting between them. This CDR3 has 12 residues. Variable domain in full (rest from reference TRBV28 and TRBJ1-3): DVKVTQSSRYLVKRTGEKVFLECVQDMDHENMFWYRQDPGLGLRLIYFSYDVKMKEKGDIPEGYSVSREKKERFSLILESASTNQTSMYLCASSFSGNTIYFGEGSWLTVV.